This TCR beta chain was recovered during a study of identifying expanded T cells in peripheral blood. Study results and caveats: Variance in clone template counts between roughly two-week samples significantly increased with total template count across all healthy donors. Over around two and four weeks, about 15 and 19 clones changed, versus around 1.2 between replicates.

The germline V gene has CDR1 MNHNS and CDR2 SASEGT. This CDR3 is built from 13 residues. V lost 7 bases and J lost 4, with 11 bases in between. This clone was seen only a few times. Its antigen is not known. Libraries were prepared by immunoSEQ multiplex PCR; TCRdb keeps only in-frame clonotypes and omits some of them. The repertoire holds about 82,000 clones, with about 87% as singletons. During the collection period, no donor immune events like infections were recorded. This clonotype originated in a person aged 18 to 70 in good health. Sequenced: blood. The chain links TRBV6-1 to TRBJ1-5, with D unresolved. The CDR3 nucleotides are TGTGCCAGCATGCCACAGCTTAATCAGCCCCAGCATTTT. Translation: CASMPQLNQPQHF.